The clone carrying this T cell receptor beta chain was detected many times. Original analysis: Reference gene primer amplification yielded estimated nucleated cell counts. Sequencing used immunoSEQ multiplex PCR; TCRdb keeps in-frame clones, though not all of them. V and J calls and clone size are as listed in that table; D and trimming were resolved from the DNA. The table records 130,000 to 150,000 clones, around 89% of them present only once. Those enrolled, adults aged 18 to 89 years, came from 24 US areas. The study assigned cohorts using participant-reported clinical history. This sample is part of a study of blood T cell repertoires in COVID-19. As for the study in general: Donors in the United States, Italy and Spain gave samples during acute or convalescent COVID-19.

The germline CDR1 and CDR2 sequences are LGHNA and YNFKEQ. The CDR3 contains 15 residues. The V gene end was trimmed by 1 base and the J gene end by 0 bases; junction bases not matched to a gene: 3. Sample: PBMCs or T cells enriched from blood (not recorded which). This chain uses TRBV4-2 with TRBJ2-7, with 7 bases that match TRBD1. This TCR came from a woman in her 30s with acute COVID-19. The CDR3 nucleotides are TGTGCCAGCAGCCAAGGACAGGGAAGCTCCTACGAGCAGTACTTC. This translates into CASSQGQGSSYEQYF.